This TCR beta chain originates from a study of blood T cell repertoires in COVID-19. Germline assignment: CDR1 SGHKS and CDR2 YYEKEE (reference sequence). V lost 2 bases to trimming and J lost 4 bases, with 9 bases between them. The length of the CDR3 is 13 residues. Methods used by the authors: Estimation of nucleated cell counts relied on the amplification of reference gene primers. Libraries were prepared by immunoSEQ multiplex PCR; TCRdb keeps only in-frame clonotypes and omits some of them. The DNA was the basis for D and trimming; V, J and clone size are from that table. This sample carries roughly 250,000 clones, roughly 88% of them seen once, and the ten largest clones take 2.3%.

The sample comprised PBMCs or T cells enriched from blood (not recorded which). The TCR originated in a woman in her thirties or forties with acute COVID-19. This rearrangement joins TRBV5-5 to TRBJ2-5, with D possibly TRBD1 on 5 matching bases. Here the CDR3 reads CASSFGRVETQYF. CDR3 bases: TGTGCCAGCAGCTTCGGCAGGGTAGAGACCCAGTACTTC.